A single sample gave rise to the 16 T cell receptor beta chains below, sequenced in a study of OX40 agonist ivuxolimab in advanced cancers. The repertoire was sequenced with immunoSEQ multiplex PCR; TCRdb's copy has only in-frame clones and lacks some. Altogether roughly 77,000 clones are present, 80% to 95% being singletons, with the ten largest covering 0.65%. The sequences come from CD4+ or CD8+ T cells sorted from blood, collected in a trial of the OX40 agonist ivuxolimab. The receptors shown here come from an adult with an advanced solid tumor such as melanoma, head and neck, liver or kidney cancer.

V is TRBV5-5 and J is TRBJ1-1, with D possibly matching TRBD1 (6 bases). CDR3 length equals 14 residues. V was pared by 8 bases and J by 4 bases, with 18 bases between. CDR1 SGHKS and CDR2 YYEKEE come from the germline V gene (reference sequence). CDR3 residues: CASSPGGGATEAFF. CDR3 DNA sequence: TGTGCCAGTTCCCCCGGAGGGGGGGCCACTGAAGCTTTCTTT.

The chain uses TRBV6-6 and TRBJ1-2, with D perhaps matching TRBD1 (5 bases). In germline, CDR1 is MNHNY, CDR2 SVGAGI (reference sequence). There are 13 residues in the CDR3. V lost 5 bases and J lost 8, with 15 bases in between. The DNA of the CDR3 is TGTGCCAGCAGTACAGGCAGGGAATTGGGCTACACCTTC. Amino acids: CASSTGRELGYTF.

The chain uses TRBV18 and TRBJ2-7, with 7 bases aligning to TRBD1. With 0 bases clipped from V and 4 bases from J, the junction kept 6 bases outside the gene matches. Germline V lookup: CDR1 KGHSH, CDR2 LQKENI. The CDR3 is 15 residues long. The CDR3 loop reads CASSPPARGLYEQYF. The CDR3 DNA follows: TGTGCCAGCTCACCACCGGCCAGGGGGTTGTACGAGCAGTACTTC.

The gene calls are TRBV5-1 and TRBJ2-3, with 7 bases lining up with TRBD1. The CDR3 length is 16 residues. Germline lookup yields CDR1 SGHRS and CDR2 YFSETQ. The V segment lost 0 bases and the J segment 0 bases; nucleotides outside the gene matches: 4. CDR3 sequence reads: CASSLGGQPSTDTQYF. In DNA, the CDR3 is TGCGCCAGCAGCTTGGGGGGACAGCCAAGCACAGATACGCAGTATTTT.

The V gene is TRBV7-3, the J gene TRBJ2-3; D not certain. V was shortened by 6 bases and J by 4 bases, with 14 bases between the two germline ends. The CDR3 is 14 residues long. Germline V CDR1 and CDR2: SGHTA, FQGTGA. CDR3 sequence: CASRPDPGADTQYF. As DNA, the CDR3 is TGTGCCAGCAGACCAGACCCCGGCGCAGATACGCAGTATTTT.

This chain links TRBV27 with TRBJ1-1; D is ambiguous. Germline V gene data show CDR1 as MNHEY and CDR2 as SMNVEV (reference sequence). CDR3 length: 13 residues. V was clipped by 3 bases and J by 1 base, with 6 bases between them. The CDR3 bases are TGTGCCAGCAGTTTTGGGAAGAACACTGAAGCTTTCTTT. It is translated as CASSFGKNTEAFF.

This clone was observed once. V gene TRBV30 combines with J gene TRBJ1-6, with D perhaps matching TRBD1 (6 bases). Germline CDR1 and CDR2: GTSNPN and SVGIG (reference sequence). CDR3 length equals 15 residues. V gave up 0 bases and J gave up 6 bases, with 12 bases separating them. The CDR3 DNA reads TGTGCCTGGAGTGTGTACAGGGATGGTAATTCACCCCTCCACTTT. It specifies CAWSVYRDGNSPLHF.

The V call is TRBV11-1, the J call TRBJ1-1; D is possibly TRBD1 (5 bases). Germline CDR1 SGHAT, CDR2 FQDESV (reference sequence). V was shortened by 2 bases and J by 5 bases, with 6 bases between the two germline ends. This CDR3 spans 12 amino acids. The CDR3 is CASSLQGTEAFF. CDR3 DNA: TGTGCCAGCAGCTTACAGGGTACTGAAGCTTTCTTT.

In this sample, this clone turned up once. The chain recombines TRBV30 with TRBJ1-2; 7 nucleotides match TRBD1. There are 12 residues in the CDR3. The trim removed 4 bases at V and 8 bases at J, leaving 7 bases unmatched. CDR1 is GTSNPN, CDR2 SVGIG, per germline (reference sequence). DNA of the CDR3: TGTGCCTGGATAGAGGGGGCGCGGGGCTACACCTTC. Protein product: CAWIEGARGYTF. The full variable domain, rest sourced from reference TRBV30 and TRBJ1-2, is SQTIHQWPATLVQPVGSPLSLECTVEGTSNPNLYWYRQAAGRGLQLLFYSVGIGQISSEVPQNLSASRPQDRQFILSSKKLLLSDSGFYLCAWIEGARGYTFGSGTRLTVV.

The chain employs TRBV5-1 and TRBJ2-3; 7 bases align to TRBD2. V was pared by 4 bases and J by 5 bases, with 7 bases of the junction left unmatched. Per germline, CDR1 SGHRS and CDR2 YFSETQ. The CDR3 runs to 14 residues. CDR3 nucleotide sequence: TGCGCCAGCAGCGCCGGGAGGACCGAAGATACGCAGTATTTT. It translates to CASSAGRTEDTQYF.

V and J are TRBV14 and TRBJ1-2; 8 bases are a match to TRBD1. This CDR3 is built from 15 residues. Germline CDR1 and CDR2: SGHDN and FVKESK. J was trimmed by 6 bases and V by 3 bases; bases with no gene match: 9. The DNA of the CDR3 is TGTGCCAGCAGCCACCTGGACAGGGATTTTCATGGCTACACCTTC. Translated, it gives CASSHLDRDFHGYTF.

The chain combines TRBV5-4 with TRBJ2-5, with 8 positions matching TRBD1. CDR1 is SGHNT, CDR2 YYREEE, per germline (reference sequence). CDR3 length: 15 amino acids. V shed 3 bases and J 4 bases; nucleotides not matched to a gene: 8. The CDR3 nucleotides read TGTGCCAGCAGCTCCCCTGGCAGGGGGCGAGAGACCCAGTACTTC. Its translation is CASSSPGRGRETQYF.

The chain uses TRBV19 and TRBJ1-2; 8 nucleotides match TRBD1. From germline, CDR1 is LNHDA and CDR2 SQIVND (reference sequence). The CDR3 contains 13 residues. J lost 6 bases, V lost 8 bases, and 8 bases had no gene match. As DNA, the CDR3 is TGTGCCAGTCGCGGGACAGGCTCTAATGGCTACACCTTC. It codes for CASRGTGSNGYTF. Full variable domain (rest looked up from reference TRBV19 and TRBJ1-2): DGGITQSPKYLFRKEGQNVTLSCEQNLNHDAMYWYRQDPGQGLRLIYYSQIVNDFQKGDIAEGYSVSREKKESFPLTVTSAQKNPTAFYLCASRGTGSNGYTFGSGTRLTVV.

This chain links TRBV5-4 with TRBJ2-3; no definite D call. This CDR3 comprises 11 residues. Germline CDR1 is SGHNT and CDR2 is YYREEE (reference sequence). The V end lost 2 bases, the J end lost 5 bases, and 3 bases lay between the germline ends. CDR3 coding DNA: TGTGCCAGCAGCTTACTAGATACGCAGTATTTT. Its translation: CASSLLDTQYF. Full variable domain (outside the CDR3, taken from reference TRBV5-4 and TRBJ2-3): ETGVTQSPTHLIKTRGQQVTLRCSSQSGHNTVSWYQQALGQGPQFIFQYYREEENGRGNFPPRFSGLQFPNYSSELNVNALELDDSALYLCASSLLDTQYFGPGTRLTVL.

This chain connects TRBV12-2 to TRBJ2-7; the D call in the table, TRBD2, was not verified against the DNA. TRBV12-2 is a listed pseudogene. The CDR3 contains 17 residues. The CDR3 loop reads CAGPYPVSSGSYYEQYF. Written as DNA, the CDR3 is TGTGCAGGTCCATACCCGGTTTCGAGCGGGAGTTACTACGAGCAGTACTTC.

This chain links TRBV30 with TRBJ1-2, with TRBD1 matching over 8 bases. Unmatched junction bases numbered 13, after V lost 5 bases and J lost 8 bases. Germline V CDR1 and CDR2: GTSNPN, SVGIG (reference sequence). The CDR3 covers 14 residues. DNA of the CDR3: TGTGCCTGGCGACAGGGGTCGGAGATCTGGGGCTACACCTTC. As protein: CAWRQGSEIWGYTF.